The 27 T cell receptor beta chains reported below all come from one sample, sequenced in a study of blood T cell repertoires in COVID-19. Measured with immunoSEQ multiplex PCR; TCRdb has only the in-frame clones, and not every one. The table records approximately 150,000 clones, 87% of them present only once. The sequenced sample was peripheral blood. The receptors shown here come from a man in his fifties who had recovered from COVID-19.

The J gene is TRBJ1-5, the V gene TRBV7-6; TRBD1 matches 7 bases. The CDR3 contains 16 residues. Germline V gene data show CDR1 as SGHVS and CDR2 as FNYEAQ. The trim removed 2 bases at V and 5 bases at J, leaving 9 bases unmatched. The CDR3 DNA reads TGTGCCAGCAGCTTACGACAGGGCCCCGGGGATCAGCCCCAGCATTTT. Translated, it gives CASSLRQGPGDQPQHF. Full variable domain (outside the CDR3, taken from reference TRBV7-6 and TRBJ1-5): GAGVSQSPRYKVTKRGQDVALRCDPISGHVSLYWYRQALGQGPEFLTYFNYEAQQDKSGLPNDRFSAERPEGSISTLTIQRTEQRDSAMYRCASSLRQGPGDQPQHFGDGTRLSIL.

The chain carries TRBV29-1 and TRBJ1-2; 9 bases match TRBD1. The V gene end was trimmed by 7 bases and the J gene end by 7 bases; junction bases not matched to a gene: 4. CDR3 size: 11 residues. Germline values: CDR1 SQVTM, CDR2 ANQGSEA. In DNA form, the CDR3 reads TGCAGCGACGGACAGGGGTTTGGCTACACCTTC. Protein sequence: CSDGQGFGYTF.

The J gene is TRBJ2-3, the V gene TRBV7-2, with D tentatively TRBD2 (6 bases). Trimming removed 2 bases at V and 5 bases at J, with 11 bases between. The germline V gene encodes CDR1 SGHTA and CDR2 FQGNSA. The CDR3 runs 14 residues. The CDR3 bases are TGTGCCAGCAGCTTACTGCGGGGTGGAGATACGCAGTATTTT. Encoded protein: CASSLLRGGDTQYF.

CDR3 loop: CASSLESGGFGETQYF. As DNA, the CDR3 is TGTGCCAGCAGCTTGGAGTCGGGGGGTTTCGGAGAGACCCAGTACTTC. The chain is built from TRBV5-6 and TRBJ2-5, with TRBD2 identical over 7 bases. The length of the CDR3 is 16 residues. Germline CDR1 is SGHDT and CDR2 is YYEEEE. V lost 0 bases, J lost 4 bases, and 9 bases stayed unmatched.

To note about this clone: A junction boundary mismatches the germline segment, possibly from a read error. V and J are TRBV5-1 and TRBJ1-2; no reliable D call. The CDR3 has 13 amino acids. The germline gives CDR1 SGHRS, CDR2 YFSETQ. In DNA form, the CDR3 reads TGCGCCAGCAGCACCGACCTTCCCGCGGGGAGGGCCTTC. Amino acid sequence: CASSTDLPAGRAF.

The CDR3 loop is CASSHGQGDTQYF. CDR3 bases: TGTGCCAGCAGCCACGGACAGGGCGATACGCAGTATTTT. The V gene is TRBV27, the J gene TRBJ2-3; TRBD1 matches 8 bases. The ends lost 6 bases at V and 6 bases at J; junction bases unmatched: 5. Germline V CDR1 and CDR2: MNHEY, SMNVEV (reference sequence). The CDR3 has 13 amino acids.

The chain combines TRBV15 with TRBJ1-6; 7 bases line up with TRBD1. CDR1 LNHNV and CDR2 YYDKDF come from the germline V gene (reference sequence). V shed 5 bases and J 4 bases; nucleotides not matched to a gene: 8. The CDR3 has 16 amino acids. This chain's CDR3 is CATSPRDRPYNSPLHF. The CDR3 region has the DNA TGTGCCACCAGCCCTCGGGACAGACCATATAATTCACCCCTCCACTTT. The entire variable domain, with the rest obtained from reference TRBV15 and TRBJ1-6, is as follows: DAMVIQNPRYQVTQFGKPVTLSCSQTLNHNVMYWYQQKSSQAPKLLFHYYDKDFNNEADTPDNFQSRRPNTSFCFLDIRSPGLGDTAMYLCATSPRDRPYNSPLHFGNGTRLTVT.

This CDR3 reads CASSEPRTGRPKTKLFF. In nucleotides, the CDR3 is TGTGCCAGCAGTGAACCTCGGACAGGGCGACCCAAGACTAAACTGTTTTTT. The chain has TRBV6-1 and TRBJ1-4, with 8 bases identical to TRBD1. The junction had 16 bases not matched to a gene; V was cut back by 2 bases and J by 11 bases. Germline CDR1 and CDR2: MNHNS and SASEGT. CDR3 size: 17 residues.

This clone has more than one count but fewer than ten. V usage is TRBV20-1 and J usage is TRBJ1-6; D gene ambiguous. The CDR3 has 11 residues. Between the trimmed V and J ends, which lost 0 bases and 14 bases, there was a span of 8 bases. Germline assignment: CDR1 DFQATT and CDR2 SNEGSKA (reference sequence). CDR3 residues: CSARDSFSLHF. The CDR3 DNA is TGCAGTGCTAGAGATTCATTTTCCCTCCACTTT.

This chain joins TRBV15 and TRBJ1-1; D is possibly TRBD1 (6 bases). The germline V gene encodes CDR1 LNHNV and CDR2 YYDKDF (reference sequence). V lost 3 bases and J lost 0, with 14 bases in between. This CDR3 region has 16 residues. Written as DNA, the CDR3 is TGTGCCACCAGCAGGGCTAGGACAGAACTGAACACTGAAGCTTTCTTT. Protein product: CATSRARTELNTEAFF.

The V call is TRBV6-2 or TRBV6-3, the J call TRBJ2-2; 8 nucleotides match TRBD1. The germline V gene has CDR1 MNHEY and CDR2 SVGEGT. The CDR3 totals 16 residues. V dropped 5 bases and J dropped 0; count of bases not matched to a gene: 5. CDR3 region: CASSRDRGPNTGELFF. The CDR3 region has the DNA TGTGCCAGCAGTCGCGACAGGGGTCCGAACACCGGGGAGCTGTTTTTT.

This clone was seen a single time. The CDR3 region has the DNA TGTGCCAGCTGCCGGGACAACCCCTCCTACAATGAGCAGTTCTTC. Translation: CASCRDNPSYNEQFF. The chain links TRBV6-5 to TRBJ2-1; perhaps TRBD1 as D (6 bases). V was trimmed by 8 bases and J by 0 bases, leaving 14 bases between them. This CDR3 has 15 amino acids. Per germline, CDR1 MNHEY and CDR2 SVGAGI.

A single count supports this clone. V usage is TRBV10-3 and J usage is TRBJ1-1; D is ambiguous. The V gene lost 1 base and the J gene lost 3 bases, with 9 bases spanning the gap. This CDR3 region has 14 residues. Germline CDR1 ENHRY, CDR2 SYGVKD. CDR3 nucleotide sequence: TGTGCCATCAGTGAGTTACGGGAGTACACTGAAGCTTTCTTT. Translation: CAISELREYTEAFF.

This chain uses TRBV18 with TRBJ2-7; the D is unclear. Trimming left V 3 bases short and J 4 bases short, with 13 bases between. The CDR3 consists of 14 residues. Germline V gene sequence: CDR1 KGHSH, CDR2 LQKENI. CDR3: CASSPIRYWYEQYF. The CDR3 DNA reads TGTGCCAGCTCACCGATACGGTACTGGTACGAGCAGTACTTC.

This clone was picked up one time. The V and J genes are TRBV11-2 and TRBJ1-3; a weak D match, TRBD1 (5 bases). The CDR3 loop spans 16 amino acids. The V end lost 5 bases, the J end lost 0 bases, and 14 bases lay between the germline ends. Looked up from germline, CDR1 is SGHAT and CDR2 is FQNNGV. In nucleotides, the CDR3 is TGTGCCAGCAGCCATGGACAAGTCAACTCTGGAAACACCATATATTTT. Amino acid sequence: CASSHGQVNSGNTIYF.

The rearrangement uses TRBV7-9 and TRBJ2-1; a weak D match, TRBD1 (5 bases). CDR1 and CDR2 from the germline V gene are SEHNR and FQNEAQ (reference sequence). Deletions cut 5 bases from V and 5 bases from J, with 16 bases between. The CDR3 runs 15 residues. The CDR3 nucleotides are TGTGCCAGCAGCCCCTGGACATCCGCGGACAATGAGCAGTTCTTC. This translates into CASSPWTSADNEQFF.

V and J are TRBV13 and TRBJ2-1; D is unclear. CDR1 PRHDT and CDR2 FYEKMQ come from the germline V gene (reference sequence). V lost 5 bases to trimming and J lost 5 bases, with 10 bases between them. This CDR3 spans 13 amino acids. CDR3 nucleotides: TGTGCCAGCAGCCTCGACACAAACAATGAGCAGTTCTTC. It is translated as CASSLDTNNEQFF.

The V and J genes are TRBV6-5 and TRBJ2-3, with a tentative D call TRBD2 (6 bases). V was shortened by 6 bases and J by 2 bases, with 9 bases between the two germline ends. Germline V gene lookup returns CDR1 MNHEY and CDR2 SVGAGI. The CDR3 sequence is 13 residues long. The DNA of the CDR3 is TGTGCCAGCAGGGAGGGCAACACAGATACGCAGTATTTT. Residues: CASREGNTDTQYF.

The chain is built from TRBV29-1 and TRBJ1-2, with 8 bases lining up with TRBD1. The trim removed 4 bases at V and 7 bases at J, leaving 8 bases unmatched. The germline CDR1 and CDR2 sequences are SQVTM and ANQGSEA. This CDR3 is built from 13 residues. The CDR3 region is CSVGGQGDSGYTF. In DNA form, the CDR3 reads TGCAGCGTTGGAGGACAGGGAGATTCTGGCTACACCTTC.

CDR3 in DNA: TGTGCCAGCTCACCAGGGAGGGCCCTGAATGAGCAGTTCTTC. Protein product: CASSPGRALNEQFF. The chain couples TRBV18 to TRBJ2-1, with 7 bases identical to TRBD2. The CDR3 covers 14 residues. J lost 7 bases, V lost 2 bases, and 5 bases had no gene match. CDR1 and CDR2 from the germline V gene are KGHSH and LQKENI.

This chain links TRBV19 with TRBJ1-6; 7 bases fit TRBD1. The CDR3 totals 16 residues. V trimming: 3 bases; J trimming: 6 bases; junction bases outside the gene matches: 8. Per the germline V gene, CDR1 is LNHDA and CDR2 is SQIVND (reference sequence). The CDR3 DNA reads TGTGCCAGTAGTATGAGTCGAGACAGGGCTAATTCACCCCTCCACTTT. Its translation is CASSMSRDRANSPLHF.

The chain links TRBV5-6 to TRBJ2-5, with 11 bases that match TRBD2. V dropped 4 bases and J dropped 9; count of bases not matched to a gene: 8. The CDR3 loop spans 14 amino acids. Per germline, CDR1 SGHDT and CDR2 YYEEEE. CDR3 residues: CASSNSGGAGAQYF. In nucleotides, the CDR3 is TGTGCCAGCAGCAATAGCGGGGGGGCCGGGGCCCAGTACTTC.

V is TRBV5-4 and J is TRBJ2-1; 12 bases are a match to TRBD2. Losses at the gene ends were 1 base for V and 5 bases for J; bases not matched to a gene: 4. The CDR3 spans 16 residues. Looked up from germline, CDR1 is SGHNT and CDR2 is YYREEE (reference sequence). CDR3 in DNA: TGTGCCAGCAGCTTGCGACTAGCGGGGGTAAACAATGAGCAGTTCTTC. Residues: CASSLRLAGVNNEQFF.

V usage is TRBV7-9 and J usage is TRBJ2-7; a weak D match, TRBD1 (5 bases). Germline loops: CDR1 SEHNR, CDR2 FQNEAQ (reference sequence). Trimming took 1 base from V and 5 from J, leaving 18 bases between them. This CDR3 has 16 residues. Here the CDR3 reads CASSLVGRAPWHEQYF. Written as DNA, the CDR3 is TGTGCCAGCAGCTTAGTCGGCAGGGCCCCATGGCACGAGCAGTACTTC.

The count of this clone is one. V gene TRBV5-6 combines with J gene TRBJ2-7; tentatively, D is TRBD1 (6 bases). The germline V gene encodes CDR1 SGHDT and CDR2 YYEEEE. This CDR3 has 13 residues. Trimming stripped 7 bases from V and 2 bases from J, with 13 bases between. CDR3 sequence (DNA): TGTGCCAGCCGATGGAACAGGGCCTACGAGCAGTACTTC. It codes for CASRWNRAYEQYF.

The chain is built from TRBV9 and TRBJ2-1; 9 bases match TRBD2. Germline V CDR1 and CDR2: SGDLS, YYNGEE. The trim removed 6 bases at V and 5 bases at J, leaving 9 bases unmatched. CDR3 length: 15 amino acids. The chain's CDR3 is CASTTSGGPHNEQFF. For the CDR3, the DNA is TGTGCCAGCACTACAAGCGGGGGGCCCCACAATGAGCAGTTCTTC.

This chain uses TRBV27 with TRBJ2-2; D is perhaps TRBD1 (6 bases). In germline, CDR1 is MNHEY, CDR2 SMNVEV (reference sequence). Trimming cost V 4 bases and J 4 bases, with 10 bases left between them. The CDR3 contains 14 residues. This CDR3 is CASSSRGSTGELFF. The CDR3 DNA reads TGTGCCAGCAGTTCCAGGGGAAGCACCGGGGAGCTGTTTTTT.